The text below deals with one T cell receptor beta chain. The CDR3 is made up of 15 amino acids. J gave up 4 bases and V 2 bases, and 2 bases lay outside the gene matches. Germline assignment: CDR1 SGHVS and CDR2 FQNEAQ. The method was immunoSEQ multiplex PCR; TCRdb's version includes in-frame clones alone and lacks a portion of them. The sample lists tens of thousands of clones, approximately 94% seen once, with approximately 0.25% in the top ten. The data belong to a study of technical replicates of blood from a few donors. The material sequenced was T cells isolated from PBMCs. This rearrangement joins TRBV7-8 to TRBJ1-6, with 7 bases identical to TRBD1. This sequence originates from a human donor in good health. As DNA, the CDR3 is TGTGCCAGCAGCTTACAGGGGGGATATAATTCACCCCTCCACTTT. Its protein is CASSLQGGYNSPLHF.